Listed here are 26 T cell receptor beta chains from one sample, sequenced in a study of cytomegalovirus exposure and HLA in healthy donors. It was with 60 Vbeta and 13 Jbeta primers that the PCR ran. The table came from immunoSEQ multiplex PCR; TCRdb's copy has only in-frame clones and leaves some out. Altogether 150,000 or so clones are present, around four fifths being singletons, with the ten largest covering approximately 1.5%. The sequencing input was PBMCs. All receptors derive from a man between 25 and 39 years old in good health and CMV-seropositive.

The chain employs TRBV5-6 and TRBJ1-5; TRBD1 might be the D (5 bases). The CDR3 runs 14 residues. Between the trimmed V and J ends, which lost 4 bases and 2 bases, there was a span of 10 bases. CDR1 is SGHDT and CDR2 is YYEEEE in the germline V gene. In DNA, the CDR3 is TGTGCCAGCAGCCGGAGGGGTGGCAATCAGCCCCAGCATTTT. Its protein is CASSRRGGNQPQHF.

This chain joins TRBV4-2 and TRBJ2-3; 9 nucleotides align to TRBD2. V gave up 0 bases and J gave up 4 bases; unmatched junction bases: 11. The CDR3 extends over 18 amino acids. CDR1 LGHNA and CDR2 YNFKEQ come from the germline V gene. In DNA form, the CDR3 reads TGTGCCAGCAGCCAAGATAGCCGGCTAGCGGGGAGCTCAGATACGCAGTATTTT. It codes for CASSQDSRLAGSSDTQYF.

This clone was observed a few times. The CDR3 spells CASSSAGGPYEQYF. The CDR3 DNA sequence: TGTGCCAGCAGCTCCGCAGGGGGTCCCTACGAGCAGTACTTC. The rearrangement joins TRBV7-9 to TRBJ2-7; TRBD1 matches 7 bases. This CDR3 is built from 14 residues. V was clipped by 4 bases and J by 2 bases; unmatched bases: 5. Germline V gene sequence: CDR1 SEHNR, CDR2 FQNEAQ (reference sequence).

The chain uses TRBV7-8 and TRBJ2-1, with 10 nucleotides matching TRBD2. Germline V gene lookup returns CDR1 SGHVS and CDR2 FQNEAQ. The CDR3 covers 16 residues. V dropped 4 bases and J dropped 7; count of bases not matched to a gene: 10. The CDR3 loop is CASSSESGGAWNEQFF. The CDR3 coding sequence is TGTGCCAGCAGCTCGGAAAGCGGGGGGGCCTGGAATGAGCAGTTCTTC. The entire variable domain, with the rest obtained from reference TRBV7-8 and TRBJ2-1, is as follows: GAGVSQSPRYKVAKRGQDVALRCDPISGHVSLFWYQQALGQGPEFLTYFQNEAQLDKSGLPSDRFFAERPEGSVSTLKIQRTQQEDSAVYLCASSSESGGAWNEQFFGPGTRLTVL.

V is TRBV5-4 and J is TRBJ1-2; D unresolved. CDR3 length: 15 residues. V was trimmed by 3 bases and J by 5 bases, leaving 17 bases between them. CDR1 and CDR2 from the germline V gene are SGHNT and YYREEE (reference sequence). The CDR3 here is CASSSALTADYGYTF. The DNA of the CDR3 is TGTGCCAGCAGCTCGGCACTTACAGCAGATTATGGCTACACCTTC.

This chain connects TRBV6-5 to TRBJ2-2; possible D gene TRBD1, 6 bases. CDR3 size: 16 residues. The germline V and J ends were trimmed by 2 bases and 2 bases, with 12 bases remaining between them. Germline values: CDR1 MNHEY, CDR2 SVGAGI. This CDR3 is CASSYGGHRNTGELFF. CDR3 nucleotides: TGTGCCAGCAGTTACGGGGGACACAGAAACACCGGGGAGCTGTTTTTT.

On this clone: Within the sample, other DNA sequences also encode this same CDR3. The chain is built from TRBV5-4 and TRBJ2-3, with 9 bases lining up with TRBD2. The junction had 5 bases not matched to a gene; V was cut back by 0 bases and J by 6 bases. The germline V gene has CDR1 SGHNT and CDR2 YYREEE (reference sequence). This CDR3 spans 15 amino acids. In DNA form, the CDR3 reads TGTGCCAGCAGCTTGGGCGGGGGGGCCAGGGATACGCAGTATTTT. It encodes CASSLGGGARDTQYF.

In DNA, the CDR3 is TGTGCCAGCAACCCGGGACTAGCGGGGGGACACATTCAGTACTTC. This sequence encodes CASNPGLAGGHIQYF. This chain connects TRBV2 to TRBJ2-4; 15 positions agree with TRBD2. CDR1 is SNHLY and CDR2 is FYNNEI in the germline V gene. Unmatched junction bases numbered 6, after V lost 7 bases and J lost 8 bases. The CDR3 length is 15 residues.

The J gene is TRBJ1-2, the V gene TRBV28; tentatively, D is TRBD1 (6 bases). The germline V and J ends were trimmed by 6 bases and 4 bases, with 6 bases remaining between them. The length of the CDR3 is 11 residues. Germline CDR1 is MDHEN and CDR2 is SYDVKM. DNA for the CDR3: TGTGCCAGCAGGGGGGCCTATGGCTACACCTTC. The encoded protein is CASRGAYGYTF.

This chain links TRBV19 with TRBJ1-5; D is uncertain. The CDR3 extends over 16 amino acids. V was shortened by 0 bases and J by 1 base, with 10 bases between the two germline ends. Germline CDR1 is LNHDA and CDR2 is SQIVND (reference sequence). CDR3 nucleotides: TGTGCCAGTAGTATAGAAAGGAGCCCAAGCAATCAGCCCCAGCATTTT. Translation gives CASSIERSPSNQPQHF.

The genes are TRBV28 and TRBJ2-3; a possible D gene is TRBD2 (6 bases). Trimming removed 5 bases from V and 4 bases from J, with 13 bases in between. Germline-derived CDR1 and CDR2 are MDHEN and SYDVKM. The CDR3 is 14 residues long. CDR3 DNA: TGTGCCAGCAGTCCTGGGGACTTATCAGATACGCAGTATTTT. Protein: CASSPGDLSDTQYF.

The chain recombines TRBV4-1 with TRBJ1-2; tentatively, D is TRBD1 (6 bases). CDR3 length: 16 residues. Deletions cut 1 base from V and 6 bases from J, with 18 bases between. The germline CDR1 and CDR2 sequences are MGHRA and YSYEKL. CDR3 loop: CASSQAAAGVGHGYTF. The CDR3 DNA follows: TGCGCCAGCAGCCAAGCAGCGGCAGGGGTAGGCCATGGCTACACCTTC.

In its sample, this clone was seen a few times. V is TRBV29-1 and J is TRBJ1-1; D is unresolved. Germline CDR1 SQVTM, CDR2 ANQGSEA. The CDR3 sequence is 13 residues long. The V end was cut by 4 bases, the J end by 3 bases, with 12 bases between. In nucleotides, the CDR3 is TGCAGCGTTGGTGTAGCCGGCGACACTGAAGCTTTCTTT. It yields the protein CSVGVAGDTEAFF.

This sequence joins TRBV9 and TRBJ1-5; 8 bases map to TRBD1. V shed 4 bases, J shed 6 bases, and the junction held 0 bases outside the gene matches. Germline CDR1 and CDR2: SGDLS and YYNGEE. This CDR3 spans 12 amino acids. CDR3 in amino acids: CASSTGGQPQHF. The DNA of the CDR3 is TGTGCCAGCAGCACAGGGGGTCAGCCCCAGCATTTT.

The gene calls are TRBV28 and TRBJ1-2; 7 nucleotides align to TRBD1. Germline CDR1 MDHEN, CDR2 SYDVKM. This CDR3 has 14 amino acids. After removal of 8 bases from V and 8 bases from J, the junction contained 14 bases not matched to a gene. CDR3 nucleotide sequence: TGTGCCAGCGCCTGGACGTCGACAGGGTTCGGCTACACCTTC. Translated, it gives CASAWTSTGFGYTF.

The rearrangement uses TRBV11-1 and TRBJ1-1; TRBD1 is a possible D gene (5 bases). The ends were cut back, 5 bases at V and 0 bases at J, with 7 bases in the middle. Germline V gene sequence: CDR1 SGHAT, CDR2 FQDESV (reference sequence). The CDR3 extends over 13 amino acids. This CDR3 is CASSRGMNTEAFF. The CDR3 DNA reads as TGTGCCAGCAGCCGGGGGATGAACACTGAAGCTTTCTTT.

In this sample, this clone turned up once. The chain carries TRBV6-6 and TRBJ2-7; D unresolved. V gave up 7 bases and J gave up 0 bases, with 13 bases separating them. Per the germline V gene, CDR1 is MNHNY and CDR2 is SVGAGI (reference sequence). The CDR3 length is 14 residues. The CDR3 region has the DNA TGTGCCAGCACCGACTCATTGGGCTCCTACGAGCAGTACTTC. Translation gives CASTDSLGSYEQYF.

The rearrangement uses TRBV6-5 and TRBJ1-5; 7 positions match TRBD1. J was trimmed by 4 bases and V by 5 bases; bases with no gene match: 5. This CDR3 region has 14 residues. From germline, CDR1 is MNHEY and CDR2 SVGAGI. The CDR3 sequence: CASSRQGRNQPQHF. The CDR3 DNA reads TGTGCCAGCAGTCGACAGGGCCGAAATCAGCCCCAGCATTTT.

The chain couples TRBV18 to TRBJ1-5, with 7 bases aligning to TRBD1. Germline CDR1 reads KGHSH; CDR2 reads LQKENI. V shed 3 bases, J shed 4 bases, and the junction held 3 bases outside the gene matches. The CDR3 spans 14 residues. DNA of the CDR3: TGTGCCAGCTCACCCGGACAGGAGAATCAGCCCCAGCATTTT. Protein product: CASSPGQENQPQHF.

This clone was detected only a few times. The chain carries TRBV4-1 and TRBJ1-4; 11 positions agree with TRBD1. This CDR3 contains 14 residues. Germline V lookup: CDR1 MGHRA, CDR2 YSYEKL. The V segment lost 1 base and the J segment 8 bases; nucleotides outside the gene matches: 0. The CDR3 reads CASSQGDRGEKLFF. Here the CDR3 DNA reads TGCGCCAGCAGCCAAGGGGACAGGGGGGAAAAACTGTTTTTT.

The genes are TRBV6-5 and TRBJ1-5; D perhaps matches TRBD1 (5 bases). Trimming took off 2 bases at V and 3 bases at J, with 11 bases between the two ends. The CDR3 spans 15 residues. Germline assignment: CDR1 MNHEY and CDR2 SVGAGI. For the CDR3, the DNA is TGTGCCAGCAGTTACGGGGCAGACCTCAATCAGCCCCAGCATTTT. Its translation is CASSYGADLNQPQHF.

The chain joins TRBV5-4 to TRBJ2-3, with a possible D match to TRBD1 (6 bases). The CDR3 runs to 15 residues. The ends were cut back, 1 base at V and 5 bases at J, with 14 bases in the middle. Looked up from germline, CDR1 is SGHNT and CDR2 is YYREEE (reference sequence). DNA of the CDR3: TGTGCCAGCAGCTTGCAGGGGAGCCCCGTAGATACGCAGTATTTT. Translation gives CASSLQGSPVDTQYF.

With regard to this clone: One end of the junction does not line up with germline, which may come from a read error. The chain joins TRBV7-9 to TRBJ2-3; D is perhaps TRBD2 (5 bases). CDR3 length: 12 residues. Looked up from germline, CDR1 is SEHNR and CDR2 is FQNEAQ (reference sequence). The CDR3 region is CSSSLASDTQYF. The CDR3 nucleotides read TGTTCCAGCAGCTTAGCGTCGGATACGCAGTATTTT.

The chain couples TRBV28 to TRBJ2-7, with 9 bases matching TRBD1. Unmatched junction bases numbered 12, after V lost 6 bases and J lost 3 bases. There are 16 residues in the CDR3. In germline, CDR1 is MDHEN, CDR2 SYDVKM. The CDR3 region is CASSSYLRTGDYEQYF. In DNA, the CDR3 is TGTGCCAGCAGCTCCTATTTACGGACAGGGGACTACGAGCAGTACTTC.

This clone was detected a few times. The CDR3 protein is CASSLEGANGELFF. CDR3 DNA sequence: TGTGCCAGCAGCTTAGAAGGGGCGAACGGGGAGCTGTTTTTT. V is TRBV7-9 and J is TRBJ2-2; D might be TRBD1 (5 bases). CDR1 is SEHNR, CDR2 FQNEAQ, per germline (reference sequence). The V end was cut by 1 base, the J end by 7 bases, with 10 bases between. CDR3 size: 14 residues.

On this clone: The CDR3 does not close with the conserved phenylalanine or tryptophan, likely indicating a read error. The DNA is left out, because the CDR3 cannot be placed on it with certainty; the CDR3 is given as TCRdb lists it. This chain links TRBV5-5 with TRBJ2-4; TRBD2, as called in the table, went unchecked against the DNA. The CDR3 has 14 amino acids, counting both end residues. Germline V gene lookup returns CDR1 SGHKS and CDR2 YYEKEE (reference sequence). CDR3 region: CASSFGTGGDLRFV.